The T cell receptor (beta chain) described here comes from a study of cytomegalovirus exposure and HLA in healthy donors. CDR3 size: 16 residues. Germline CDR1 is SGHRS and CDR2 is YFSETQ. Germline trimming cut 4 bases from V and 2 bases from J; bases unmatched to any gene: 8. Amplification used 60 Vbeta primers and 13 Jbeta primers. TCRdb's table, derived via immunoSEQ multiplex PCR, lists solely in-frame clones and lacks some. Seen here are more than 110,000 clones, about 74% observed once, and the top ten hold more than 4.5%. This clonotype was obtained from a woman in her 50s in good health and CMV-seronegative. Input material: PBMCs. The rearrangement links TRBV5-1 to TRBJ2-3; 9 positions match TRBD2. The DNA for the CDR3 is TGCGCCAGCAGCCAGAAGGAGCGGGGGGTCACAGATACGCAGTATTTT. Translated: CASSQKERGVTDTQYF.